This T cell receptor beta chain emerged from a study of response to subunit inactivated influenza vaccine. Trimming removed 1 base at V and 5 bases at J, with 8 bases between. The V gene's germline CDR1 is SGHAT and CDR2 FQNNGV. This CDR3 is 13 amino acids long. Broader study findings: Each seasonal influenza vaccination, the authors suggested, recruits few new T cells.

About this clonotype: Its target is not known. Given the absence of the conserved phenylalanine or tryptophan at the CDR3 end, a read error is likely.

TCRdb ran MiXCR on the RT-PCR reads and lists one entry per CDR3 protein. The sample lists a few hundred thousand distinct CDR3 sequences, roughly 20% occurring once. The rearrangement joins TRBV11-2 to TRBJ2-5, with a weak D call TRBD2 (6 bases). The receptor comes from a man between 45 and 75 years old who received an inactivated influenza vaccine. The sequenced sample was PBMCs from blood, obtained less than 22 months after vaccination. CDR3 DNA sequence: TGTGCCAGCAGCTTAGTGGGGGGTGAGACCCAGTACTTA. Protein: CASSLVGGETQYL.